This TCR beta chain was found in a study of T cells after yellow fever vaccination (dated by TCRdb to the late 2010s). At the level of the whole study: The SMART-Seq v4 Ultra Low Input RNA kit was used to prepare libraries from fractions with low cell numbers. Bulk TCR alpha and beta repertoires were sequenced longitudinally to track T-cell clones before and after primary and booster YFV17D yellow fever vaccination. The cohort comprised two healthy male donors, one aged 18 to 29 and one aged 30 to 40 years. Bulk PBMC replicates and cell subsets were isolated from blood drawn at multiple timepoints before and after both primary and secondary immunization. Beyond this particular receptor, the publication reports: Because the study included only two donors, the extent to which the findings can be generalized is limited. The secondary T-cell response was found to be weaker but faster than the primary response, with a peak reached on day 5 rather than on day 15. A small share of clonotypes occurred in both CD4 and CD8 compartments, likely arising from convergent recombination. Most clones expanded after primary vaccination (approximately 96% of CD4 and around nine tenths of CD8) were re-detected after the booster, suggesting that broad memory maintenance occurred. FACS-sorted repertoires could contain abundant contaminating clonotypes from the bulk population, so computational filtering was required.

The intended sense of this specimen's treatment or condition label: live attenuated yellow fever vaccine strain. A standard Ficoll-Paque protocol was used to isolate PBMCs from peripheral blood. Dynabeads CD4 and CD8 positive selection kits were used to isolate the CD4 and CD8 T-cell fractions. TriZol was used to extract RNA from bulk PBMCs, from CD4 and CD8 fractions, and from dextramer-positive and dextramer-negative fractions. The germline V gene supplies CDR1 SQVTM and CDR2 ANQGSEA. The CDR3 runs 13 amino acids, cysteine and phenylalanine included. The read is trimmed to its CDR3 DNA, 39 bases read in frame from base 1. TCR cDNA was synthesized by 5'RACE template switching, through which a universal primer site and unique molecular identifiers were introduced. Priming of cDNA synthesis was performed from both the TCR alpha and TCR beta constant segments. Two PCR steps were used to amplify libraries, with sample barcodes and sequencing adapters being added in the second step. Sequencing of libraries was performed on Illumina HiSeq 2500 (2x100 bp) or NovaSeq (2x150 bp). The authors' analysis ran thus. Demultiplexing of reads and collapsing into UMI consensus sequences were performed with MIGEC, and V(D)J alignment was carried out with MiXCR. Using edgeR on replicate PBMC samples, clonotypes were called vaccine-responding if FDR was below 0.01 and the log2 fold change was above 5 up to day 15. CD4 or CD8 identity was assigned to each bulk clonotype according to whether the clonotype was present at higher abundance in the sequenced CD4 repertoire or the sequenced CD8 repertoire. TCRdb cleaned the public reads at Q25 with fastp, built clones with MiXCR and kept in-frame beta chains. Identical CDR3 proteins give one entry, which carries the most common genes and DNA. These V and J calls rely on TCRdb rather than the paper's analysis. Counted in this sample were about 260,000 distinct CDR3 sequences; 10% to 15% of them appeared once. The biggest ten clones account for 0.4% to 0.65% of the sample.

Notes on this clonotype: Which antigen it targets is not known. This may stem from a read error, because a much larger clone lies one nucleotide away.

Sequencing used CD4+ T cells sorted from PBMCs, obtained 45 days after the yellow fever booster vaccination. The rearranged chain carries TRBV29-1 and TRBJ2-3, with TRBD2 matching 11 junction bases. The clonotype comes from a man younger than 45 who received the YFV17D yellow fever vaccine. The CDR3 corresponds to CSVTSGVTDSQYF. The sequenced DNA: TGCAGCGTGACTAGCGGGGTTACAGATTCGCAGTATTTT.